The clone carrying this T cell receptor (beta chain) has only a few counts. What it binds is unknown. In TCRdb, the 5' RACE reads were re-called with MiXCR into one record per CDR3 protein. The sample lists hundreds of thousands of distinct CDR3 sequences, less than 20% occurring once. This entry is derived from a study of T-cell memory formation after mild COVID-19. Study-wide points: Among contracting clones, CD4+ were mainly CM/EM and CD8+ enriched in EMRA. Pre-infection memory held some responding clones, suggesting pre-existing cross-reactive T cells responded. Confirmation of SARS-CoV-2 specificity was lacking for second-wave clones peaking day 37.

This clonotype was obtained from an adult woman who had mild COVID-19 (a few samples of this study predate the infection). Cell type and time point are not known. The sequenced material came from PBMCs or a T cell subset sorted from them (not recorded which).

The CDR3 loop reads CATSFGTGGVETQYF. The CDR3 DNA reads as TGTGCCACCAGTTTCGGGACAGGGGGTGTGGAGACCCAGTACTTC. This chain links TRBV24-1 with TRBJ2-5; TRBD1 aligns across 11 bases. J gave up 5 bases and V 6 bases, and 7 bases lay outside the gene matches. Germline assignment: CDR1 KGHDR and CDR2 SFDVKD. This CDR3 spans 15 amino acids.